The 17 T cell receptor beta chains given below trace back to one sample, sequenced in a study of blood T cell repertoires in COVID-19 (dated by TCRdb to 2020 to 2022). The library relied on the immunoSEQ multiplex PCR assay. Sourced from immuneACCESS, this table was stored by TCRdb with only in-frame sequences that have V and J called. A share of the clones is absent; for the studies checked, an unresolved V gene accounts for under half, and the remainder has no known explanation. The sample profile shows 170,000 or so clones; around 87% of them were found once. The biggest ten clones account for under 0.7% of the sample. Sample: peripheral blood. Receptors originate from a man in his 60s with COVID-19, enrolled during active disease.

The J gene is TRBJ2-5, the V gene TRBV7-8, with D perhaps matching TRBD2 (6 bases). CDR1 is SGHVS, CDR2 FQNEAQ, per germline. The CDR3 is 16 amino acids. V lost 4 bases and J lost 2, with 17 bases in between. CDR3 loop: CASSSRTGDRQETQYF. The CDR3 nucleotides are TGTGCCAGCAGCTCCAGGACGGGGGATCGACAAGAGACCCAGTACTTC.

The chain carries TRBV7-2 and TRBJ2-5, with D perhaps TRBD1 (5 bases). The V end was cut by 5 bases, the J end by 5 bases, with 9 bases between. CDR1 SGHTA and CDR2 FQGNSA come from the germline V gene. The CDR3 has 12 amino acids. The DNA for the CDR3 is TGTGCCAGCAGCCTACAGGTGGAGACCCAGTACTTC. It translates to CASSLQVETQYF.

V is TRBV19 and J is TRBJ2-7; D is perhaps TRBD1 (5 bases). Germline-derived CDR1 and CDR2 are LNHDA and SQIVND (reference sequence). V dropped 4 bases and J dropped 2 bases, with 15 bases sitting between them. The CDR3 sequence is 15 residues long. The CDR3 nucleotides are TGTGCCAGTAGTAGGGGCACCATATCACCCTACGAGCAGTACTTC. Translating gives CASSRGTISPYEQYF.

CDR3 in DNA: TGTGCCAGCTCACCACTCGGACAGGGGGACACTGAAGCTTTCTTT. As protein: CASSPLGQGDTEAFF. The genes are TRBV18 and TRBJ1-1; 10 nucleotides align to TRBD1. Losses at the gene ends were 1 base for V and 3 bases for J; bases not matched to a gene: 2. Germline V gene data show CDR1 as KGHSH and CDR2 as LQKENI. The CDR3 is made up of 15 amino acids.

The CDR3 nucleotides are TGTGCCAGCAGCAAAAGTCCGGGGATGAACACTGAAGCTTTCTTT. It is translated as CASSKSPGMNTEAFF. The chain couples TRBV21-1 to TRBJ1-1. TRBV21-1 is marked as a pseudogene. The CDR3 runs to 15 residues.

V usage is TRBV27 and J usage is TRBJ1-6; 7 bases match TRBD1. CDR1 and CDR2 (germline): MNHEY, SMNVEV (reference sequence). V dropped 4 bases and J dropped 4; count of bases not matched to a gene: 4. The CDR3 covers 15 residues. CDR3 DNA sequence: TGTGCCAGCAGTTGGGACAGACTATATAATTCACCCCTCCACTTT. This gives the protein CASSWDRLYNSPLHF.

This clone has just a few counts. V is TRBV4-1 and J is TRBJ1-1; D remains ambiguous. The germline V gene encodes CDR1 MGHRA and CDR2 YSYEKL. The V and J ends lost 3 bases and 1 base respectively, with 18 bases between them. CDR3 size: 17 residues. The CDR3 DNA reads TGCGCCAGCAGCCAGGGAGGGCTCCGGCCGGGGAACACTGAAGCTTTCTTT. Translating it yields CASSQGGLRPGNTEAFF.

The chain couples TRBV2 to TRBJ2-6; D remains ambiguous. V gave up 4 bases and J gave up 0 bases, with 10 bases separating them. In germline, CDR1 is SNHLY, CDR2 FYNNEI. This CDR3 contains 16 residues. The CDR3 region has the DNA TGTGCCAGCAGTGTCGGTGCTACCTCTGGGGCCAACGTCCTGACTTTC. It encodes CASSVGATSGANVLTF.

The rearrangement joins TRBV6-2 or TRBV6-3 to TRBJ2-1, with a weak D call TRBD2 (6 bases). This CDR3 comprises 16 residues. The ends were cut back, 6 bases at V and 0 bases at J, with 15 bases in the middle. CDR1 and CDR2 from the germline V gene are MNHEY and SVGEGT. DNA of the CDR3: TGTGCCAGCAGCCAGTGGGGGAGGAGCTCCTACAATGAGCAGTTCTTC. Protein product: CASSQWGRSSYNEQFF.

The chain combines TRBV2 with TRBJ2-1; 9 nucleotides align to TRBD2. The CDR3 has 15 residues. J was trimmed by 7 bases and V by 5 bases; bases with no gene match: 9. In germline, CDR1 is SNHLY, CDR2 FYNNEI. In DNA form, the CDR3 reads TGTGCCAGCAGTACCGGGACTAGCCCGGGTAATGAGCAGTTCTTC. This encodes CASSTGTSPGNEQFF.

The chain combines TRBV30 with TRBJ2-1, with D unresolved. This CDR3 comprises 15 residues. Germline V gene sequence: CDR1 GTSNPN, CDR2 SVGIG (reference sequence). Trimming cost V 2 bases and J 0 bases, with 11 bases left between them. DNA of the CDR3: TGTGCCTGGAGTCCCCGAGTGCCCTCCTACAATGAGCAGTTCTTC. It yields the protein CAWSPRVPSYNEQFF.

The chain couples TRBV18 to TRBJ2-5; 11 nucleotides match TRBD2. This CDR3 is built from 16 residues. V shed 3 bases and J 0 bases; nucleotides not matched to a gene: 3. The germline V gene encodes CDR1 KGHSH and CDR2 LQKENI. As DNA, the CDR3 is TGTGCCAGCTCACCTCCGGGACTAGCGGACCAAGAGACCCAGTACTTC. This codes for CASSPPGLADQETQYF.

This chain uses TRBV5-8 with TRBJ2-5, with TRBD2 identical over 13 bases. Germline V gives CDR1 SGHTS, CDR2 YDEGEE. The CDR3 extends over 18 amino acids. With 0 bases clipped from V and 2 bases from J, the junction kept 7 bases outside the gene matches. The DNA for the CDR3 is TGTGCCAGCAGCTTGGGGACTAGCGGGAGCATTAAACAAGAGACCCAGTACTTC. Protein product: CASSLGTSGSIKQETQYF. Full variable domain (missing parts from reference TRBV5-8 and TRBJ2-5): EAGVTQSPTHLIKTRGQQATLRCSPISGHTSVYWYQQALGLGLQFLLWYDEGEERNRGNFPPRFSGRQFPNYSSELNVNALELEDSALYLCASSLGTSGSIKQETQYFGPGTRLLVL.

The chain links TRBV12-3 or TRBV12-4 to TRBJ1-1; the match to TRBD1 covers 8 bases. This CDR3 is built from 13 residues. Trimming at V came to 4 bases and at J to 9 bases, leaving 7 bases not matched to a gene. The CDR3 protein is CASSSRTGPQAFF. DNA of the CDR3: TGTGCCAGCAGTTCCCGGACAGGGCCGCAAGCTTTCTTT.

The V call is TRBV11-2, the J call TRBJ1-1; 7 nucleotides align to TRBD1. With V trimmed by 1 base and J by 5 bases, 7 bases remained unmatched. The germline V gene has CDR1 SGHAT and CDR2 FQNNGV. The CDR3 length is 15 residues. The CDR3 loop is CASSLVGGGGTEAFF. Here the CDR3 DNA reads TGTGCCAGCAGCTTAGTAGGGGGCGGAGGAACTGAAGCTTTCTTT.

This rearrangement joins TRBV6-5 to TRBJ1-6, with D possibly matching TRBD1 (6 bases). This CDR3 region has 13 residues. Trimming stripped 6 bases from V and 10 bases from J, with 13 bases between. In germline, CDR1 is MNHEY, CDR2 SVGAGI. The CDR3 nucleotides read TGTGCCAGCAGACTTACACAGGGCTCACCCCTCCACTTT. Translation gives CASRLTQGSPLHF.

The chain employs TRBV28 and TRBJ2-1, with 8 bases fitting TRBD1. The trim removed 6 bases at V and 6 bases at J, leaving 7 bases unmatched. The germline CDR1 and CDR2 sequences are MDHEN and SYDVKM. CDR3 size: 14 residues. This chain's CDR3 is CASREDRVVNEQFF. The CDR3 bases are TGTGCCAGCAGAGAGGACAGGGTTGTCAATGAGCAGTTCTTC.